These 4 T cell receptor beta chains share one sample of origin, sequenced in a study of control samples from healthy donors and cancer patients. Profiled with immunoSEQ multiplex PCR; TCRdb holds only in-frame clones, not every one. The sample includes 35,000 to 55,000 clones, around 87% seen only once; the top ten take 9.5% to 13%. Sequenced material: PBMCs. These receptors were collected from a woman aged 60-75 years with lung cancer.

The genes are TRBV6-5 and TRBJ1-3, with 8 nucleotides matching TRBD1. Germline values: CDR1 MNHEY, CDR2 SVGAGI. This CDR3 is built from 16 residues. Trimming took 2 bases from V and 5 from J; bases not matched to a gene: 8. In nucleotides, the CDR3 is TGTGCCAGCAGTTACATTGTCACAGGGGGACGAAACACCATATATTTT. Protein: CASSYIVTGGRNTIYF.

This chain uses TRBV5-1 with TRBJ2-2; possibly TRBD1 for D (6 bases). CDR3 length: 16 residues. The germline gives CDR1 SGHRS, CDR2 YFSETQ. V lost 4 bases, J lost 4 bases, and 17 bases lay in between. As DNA, the CDR3 is TGCGCCAGCAGCGTCCTATGGACAGTTACCACCGGGGAGCTGTTTTTT. Amino acid sequence: CASSVLWTVTTGELFF.

V is TRBV3-1 (or the pseudogene TRBV3-2) and J is TRBJ2-3, with D perhaps TRBD1 (6 bases). The CDR3 consists of 15 residues. V was clipped by 0 bases and J by 0 bases, with 7 bases between them. Per germline, CDR1 LGHDT and CDR2 YNNKEL (reference sequence). The CDR3 DNA is TGTGCCAGCAGCCAAGACACAGGGAGCACAGATACGCAGTATTTT. This gives the protein CASSQDTGSTDTQYF.

This chain links TRBV27 with TRBJ2-5, with D uncertain. Trimming took off 4 bases at V and 0 bases at J, with 9 bases between the two ends. The CDR3 covers 14 residues. The germline CDR1 and CDR2 sequences are MNHEY and SMNVEV (reference sequence). CDR3: CASSSTRYQETQYF. CDR3 DNA sequence: TGTGCCAGCAGTTCCACCAGGTACCAAGAGACCCAGTACTTC.